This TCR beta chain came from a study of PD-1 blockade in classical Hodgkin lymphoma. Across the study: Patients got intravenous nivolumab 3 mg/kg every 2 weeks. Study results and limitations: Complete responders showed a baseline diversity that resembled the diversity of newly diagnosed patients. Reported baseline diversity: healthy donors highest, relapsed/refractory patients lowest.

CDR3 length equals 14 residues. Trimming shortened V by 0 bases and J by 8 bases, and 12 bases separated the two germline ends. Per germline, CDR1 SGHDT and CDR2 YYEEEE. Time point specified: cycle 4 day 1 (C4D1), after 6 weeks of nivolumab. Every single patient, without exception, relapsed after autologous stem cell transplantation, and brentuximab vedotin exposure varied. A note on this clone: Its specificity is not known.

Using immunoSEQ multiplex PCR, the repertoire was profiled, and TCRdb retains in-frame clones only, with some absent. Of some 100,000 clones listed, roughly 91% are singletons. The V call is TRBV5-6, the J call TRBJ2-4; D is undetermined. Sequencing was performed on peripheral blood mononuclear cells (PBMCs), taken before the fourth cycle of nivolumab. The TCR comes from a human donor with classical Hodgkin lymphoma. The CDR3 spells CASSLVAPADIQYF. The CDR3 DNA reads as TGTGCCAGCAGCTTGGTCGCCCCGGCAGACATTCAGTACTTC.